The 31 T cell receptor beta chains given below trace back to one sample, sequenced in a study of blood T cell repertoires in COVID-19 (dated by TCRdb to 2020 to 2021). Preparation of the library involved the immunoSEQ multiplex PCR assay. This is the immuneACCESS table as TCRdb keeps it, with only in-frame sequences that have V and J called. A part of the clones is gone; compared with another copy, unresolved V genes explain less than half, and the rest is unexplained. A total of about 190,000 clones appear in this sample, around 87% of them only once. The top ten constitute under 3.5% of the sample. What was sequenced was peripheral blood. The receptors were sampled from a woman aged 25 to 39 with active or convalescent COVID-19.

The V call is TRBV6-5, the J call TRBJ1-2; 11 bases line up with TRBD1. This CDR3 comprises 15 residues. V shed 2 bases and J 5 bases; nucleotides not matched to a gene: 4. Germline CDR1 reads MNHEY; CDR2 reads SVGAGI. CDR3 sequence: CASSYGTGGKYGYTF. In DNA form, the CDR3 reads TGTGCCAGCAGTTACGGGACAGGGGGAAAATATGGCTACACCTTC.

This clone was seen once. This chain links TRBV7-2 with TRBJ2-3; perhaps TRBD2 as D (6 bases). Trimming took 1 base from V and 3 from J, leaving 17 bases between them. CDR3 length: 17 amino acids. The germline gives CDR1 SGHTA, CDR2 FQGNSA. The CDR3 DNA is TGTGCCAGCAGCTTAGTCGGGACTTCTACAATTACAGATACGCAGTATTTT. This gives the protein CASSLVGTSTITDTQYF.

The chain has TRBV2 and TRBJ1-1, with D maybe TRBD1 (5 bases). The germline CDR1 and CDR2 sequences are SNHLY and FYNNEI. The V gene lost 7 bases and the J gene lost 5 bases, with 14 bases spanning the gap. The CDR3 runs to 13 residues. The CDR3 DNA reads as TGTGCCAGCACCAATCAGGGAAGGACTGAAGCTTTCTTT. Protein product: CASTNQGRTEAFF.

The gene calls are TRBV5-4 and TRBJ1-1; weak D call: TRBD1 (6 bases). V gave up 4 bases and J gave up 4 bases, with 17 bases separating them. The CDR3 has 15 residues. Germline-derived CDR1 and CDR2 are SGHNT and YYREEE (reference sequence). Here the CDR3 DNA reads TGTGCCAGCAGCCCGCGACAGGAGATAGGCACTGAAGCTTTCTTT. It is translated as CASSPRQEIGTEAFF.

The V call is TRBV10-3, the J call TRBJ1-1, with TRBD1 matching over 8 bases. With 6 bases clipped from V and 2 bases from J, the junction kept 8 bases outside the gene matches. CDR1 and CDR2 from the germline V gene are ENHRY and SYGVKD. The CDR3 is 15 residues long. CDR3 protein: CAIRYRGFGNTEAFF. As DNA, the CDR3 is TGTGCCATCAGGTACAGGGGGTTCGGTAACACTGAAGCTTTCTTT.

The chain employs TRBV5-1 and TRBJ1-3; TRBD1 agrees at 7 bases. Trimming at V came to 0 bases and at J to 3 bases, leaving 6 bases not matched to a gene. The CDR3 length is 16 residues. Germline values: CDR1 SGHRS, CDR2 YFSETQ. CDR3 in amino acids: CASSLGDSDFGNTIYF. The CDR3 nucleotides read TGCGCCAGCAGCTTGGGGGACAGCGATTTTGGAAACACCATATATTTT.

The chain couples TRBV19 to TRBJ1-1; TRBD1 matches 11 bases. The CDR3 length is 15 residues. The ends lost 5 bases at V and 1 base at J; junction bases unmatched: 3. Germline lookup yields CDR1 LNHDA and CDR2 SQIVND (reference sequence). The CDR3 DNA reads TGTGCCAGTAGTGCCGGGACAGGGGGGAACACTGAAGCTTTCTTT. It codes for CASSAGTGGNTEAFF.

CDR3 sequence: CASSLSGQSYNQPQHF. CDR3 sequence (DNA): TGTGCCAGCAGTTTATCGGGACAGAGTTATAATCAGCCCCAGCATTTT. The V call is TRBV27, the J call TRBJ1-5; 7 bases are shared with TRBD1. Germline trimming cut 0 bases from V and 4 bases from J; bases unmatched to any gene: 6. The CDR3 has 16 residues. Germline V gives CDR1 MNHEY, CDR2 SMNVEV (reference sequence).

The chain employs TRBV6-1 and TRBJ2-3; D is perhaps TRBD2 (6 bases). Germline V lookup: CDR1 MNHNS, CDR2 SASEGT. V was shortened by 2 bases and J by 1 base, with 10 bases between the two germline ends. The CDR3 has 15 amino acids. As DNA, the CDR3 is TGTGCCAGCAGTGAACACGGGAGCGGCACAGATACGCAGTATTTT. Protein: CASSEHGSGTDTQYF.

This sequence joins TRBV27 and TRBJ1-1, with D hard to call. The CDR3 contains 15 residues. The germline gives CDR1 MNHEY, CDR2 SMNVEV (reference sequence). V shed 2 bases and J shed 0 bases, with 10 bases lying between them. The CDR3 nucleotides are TGTGCCAGCAGTTTACGCGTACAGATGAACACTGAAGCTTTCTTT. It codes for CASSLRVQMNTEAFF.

The V call is TRBV11-2, the J call TRBJ2-1; 14 bases fit TRBD2. This CDR3 is 16 amino acids long. Germline V gives CDR1 SGHAT, CDR2 FQNNGV. The trim removed 6 bases at V and 3 bases at J, leaving 4 bases unmatched. The CDR3 protein is CASRRLAGGGYNEQFF. In DNA form, the CDR3 reads TGTGCCAGCAGGCGACTAGCGGGGGGGGGCTACAATGAGCAGTTCTTC.

The J gene is TRBJ2-7, the V gene TRBV2, with D maybe TRBD1 (6 bases). V was clipped by 4 bases and J by 2 bases, with 15 bases between them. The CDR3 is 15 amino acids. Looked up from germline, CDR1 is SNHLY and CDR2 is FYNNEI. The CDR3 DNA reads TGTGCCAGCAGTGCCAGGACAGTCCACACCTACGAGCAGTACTTC. This gives the protein CASSARTVHTYEQYF.

This clone was seen a handful of times. The chain uses TRBV9 and TRBJ1-2; possibly TRBD1 for D (5 bases). CDR1 and CDR2 from the germline V gene are SGDLS and YYNGEE. CDR3 size: 15 residues. V dropped 0 bases and J dropped 4 bases, with 13 bases sitting between them. CDR3 sequence: CASSVVSWTSYGYTF. In nucleotides, the CDR3 is TGTGCCAGCAGCGTAGTAAGTTGGACAAGCTATGGCTACACCTTC. Full variable domain (rest looked up from reference TRBV9 and TRBJ1-2): DSGVTQTPKHLITATGQRVTLRCSPRSGDLSVYWYQQSLDQGLQFLIQYYNGEERAKGNILERFSAQQFPDLHSELNLSSLELGDSALYFCASSVVSWTSYGYTFGSGTRLTVV.

The genes are TRBV5-1 and TRBJ2-3, with TRBD2 matching over 10 bases. CDR3 length: 18 amino acids. Per the germline V gene, CDR1 is SGHRS and CDR2 is YFSETQ. The V gene end was trimmed by 4 bases and the J gene end by 4 bases; junction bases not matched to a gene: 15. CDR3 nucleotide sequence: TGCGCCAGCAGCCTGCCGACTAGCGGGCGTAAAGTGGCAGATACGCAGTATTTT. This encodes CASSLPTSGRKVADTQYF.

The chain joins TRBV7-8 to TRBJ1-4; no clear D gene. The germline V gene encodes CDR1 SGHVS and CDR2 FQNEAQ. Trimming took off 1 base at V and 8 bases at J, with 11 bases between the two ends. The CDR3 has 14 residues. The CDR3 protein is CASSLDESLEKLFF. The CDR3 nucleotides read TGTGCCAGCAGCTTAGACGAGAGCCTAGAAAAACTGTTTTTT.

The sample holds one count of this clone. This chain uses TRBV6-5 with TRBJ2-2; D might be TRBD2 (5 bases). The CDR3 is made up of 12 amino acids. V shed 7 bases and J shed 7 bases, with 10 bases lying between them. Germline V gene sequence: CDR1 MNHEY, CDR2 SVGAGI. The CDR3 here is CASMLGSGELFF. The DNA of the CDR3 is TGTGCCAGCATGCTAGGGAGCGGGGAGCTGTTTTTT.

The gene calls are TRBV28 and TRBJ2-2; D gene unclear. Trimming took off 3 bases at V and 4 bases at J, with 3 bases between the two ends. CDR1 and CDR2 (germline): MDHEN, SYDVKM. The CDR3 has 12 amino acids. The CDR3 spells CASSFSTGELFF. CDR3 nucleotide sequence: TGTGCCAGCAGTTTCAGCACCGGGGAGCTGTTTTTT.

The chain carries TRBV6-6 and TRBJ1-3; weak D call: TRBD1 (5 bases). Trimming stripped 5 bases from V and 4 bases from J, with 12 bases between. In germline, CDR1 is MNHNY, CDR2 SVGAGI (reference sequence). CDR3 length: 14 amino acids. CDR3 in amino acids: CASSGGLRGNTIYF. CDR3 DNA sequence: TGTGCCAGCAGTGGGGGACTTCGGGGAAACACCATATATTTT.

This clone was observed a handful of times. The chain couples TRBV2 to TRBJ1-4; 9 bases align to TRBD1. The CDR3 runs 15 residues. Germline V lookup: CDR1 SNHLY, CDR2 FYNNEI. V was pared by 7 bases and J by 8 bases, with 11 bases of the junction left unmatched. The CDR3 nucleotides read TGTGCCAGCAAAGACTCCGGGACAGGGACCGAAAAACTGTTTTTT. Its translation is CASKDSGTGTEKLFF.

J is TRBJ2-3 and V is TRBV29-1; perhaps TRBD1 as D (5 bases). CDR3 length: 12 amino acids. Germline V CDR1 and CDR2: SQVTM, ANQGSEA. V dropped 4 bases and J dropped 3 bases, with 8 bases sitting between them. The CDR3 is CSVGQSTDTQYF. The CDR3 DNA reads as TGCAGCGTTGGACAGTCTACAGATACGCAGTATTTT.

This clone has just a few counts. The gene calls are TRBV30 and TRBJ2-7; 14 positions agree with TRBD2. Germline CDR1 reads GTSNPN; CDR2 reads SVGIG (reference sequence). Germline trimming cut 1 base from V and 1 base from J; bases unmatched to any gene: 12. This CDR3 is 19 amino acids long. This chain's CDR3 is CAWSGAKTSGGAASYEQYF. Written as DNA, the CDR3 is TGTGCCTGGAGTGGGGCCAAGACTAGCGGGGGGGCCGCGTCCTACGAGCAGTACTTC.

The CDR3 protein is CASRTAGTGDYEQYF. In DNA, the CDR3 is TGTGCCAGCAGAACGGCCGGGACAGGGGACTACGAGCAGTACTTC. The rearrangement joins TRBV6-5 to TRBJ2-7, with 10 positions matching TRBD1. CDR1 and CDR2 (germline): MNHEY, SVGAGI. The CDR3 has 15 amino acids. With V trimmed by 6 bases and J by 3 bases, 8 bases remained unmatched.

The rearrangement links TRBV5-1 to TRBJ1-2; D is possibly TRBD1 (6 bases). V was clipped by 1 base and J by 4 bases, with 14 bases between them. This CDR3 is 15 amino acids long. CDR1 SGHRS and CDR2 YFSETQ come from the germline V gene. CDR3 region: CASSLMTGAAYGYTF. CDR3 bases: TGCGCCAGCAGCTTGATGACAGGAGCTGCCTATGGCTACACCTTC.

Concerning this clone itself: This sample also contains other DNA sequences that code for the same CDR3. The V and J genes are TRBV6-1 and TRBJ1-4; TRBD1 is a possible D gene (5 bases). The V gene's germline CDR1 is MNHNS and CDR2 SASEGT. Trimming took off 3 bases at V and 6 bases at J, with 11 bases between the two ends. CDR3 size: 14 residues. The CDR3 nucleotides are TGTGCCAGCAGTGAGGTCAGGGTGGATGAAAAACTGTTTTTT. Its translation: CASSEVRVDEKLFF.

The rearrangement joins TRBV21-1 to TRBJ2-5; the table's D call, TRBD1, was not checked against the DNA. TRBV21-1 is an annotated pseudogene. The CDR3 extends over 14 amino acids. In DNA form, the CDR3 reads TGTGCCAGCAGCAAAGTCCCACACCCGGAGACCCAGTACTTC. As protein: CASSKVPHPETQYF.

CDR3 protein: CASSPEFLLTRNSYEQYF. For the CDR3, the DNA is TGTGCCAGCTCACCAGAGTTTCTACTAACCAGAAACTCCTACGAGCAGTACTTC. The chain is built from TRBV18 and TRBJ2-7; D ambiguous. Deletions cut 2 bases from V and 0 bases from J, with 20 bases between. The CDR3 totals 18 residues. Germline V gene sequence: CDR1 KGHSH, CDR2 LQKENI.

This clone turned up a few times. CDR3: CSATTGALRDFF. For the CDR3, the DNA is TGCAGCGCTACTACAGGGGCCCTGAGGGATTTCTTT. V usage is TRBV29-1 and J usage is TRBJ1-1, with 7 bases aligning to TRBD1. The germline gives CDR1 SQVTM, CDR2 ANQGSEA. Unmatched junction bases numbered 15, after V lost 7 bases and J lost 13 bases. CDR3 length: 12 amino acids.

The chain combines TRBV13 with TRBJ1-1, with 7 bases fitting TRBD1. This CDR3 region has 14 residues. The ends lost 3 bases at V and 5 bases at J; junction bases unmatched: 6. Germline loops: CDR1 PRHDT, CDR2 FYEKMQ (reference sequence). This CDR3 reads CASSLGRGWTEAFF. The CDR3 DNA is TGTGCCAGCAGCTTGGGCAGGGGGTGGACTGAAGCTTTCTTT.

The rearrangement links TRBV6-5 to TRBJ2-1; 8 nucleotides line up with TRBD2. The trim removed 7 bases at V and 4 bases at J, leaving 3 bases unmatched. Germline loops: CDR1 MNHEY, CDR2 SVGAGI. The CDR3 is 13 residues long. The CDR3 loop reads CASTSGGYNEQFF. DNA of the CDR3: TGTGCCAGCACCAGCGGGGGATACAATGAGCAGTTCTTC.

This chain connects TRBV6-4 to TRBJ1-3, with unresolved D. Germline assignment: CDR1 MRHNA and CDR2 SNTAGT. The length of the CDR3 is 15 residues. V was trimmed by 6 bases and J by 0 bases, leaving 12 bases between them. The CDR3 DNA sequence: TGTGCCAGCAGGGAGACTGCAGTCTCTGGAAACACCATATATTTT. This sequence encodes CASRETAVSGNTIYF.

In this sample, this clone turned up a few times. V is TRBV18 and J is TRBJ1-4; no firm D call. V was trimmed by 3 bases and J by 11 bases, leaving 16 bases between them. Per the germline V gene, CDR1 is KGHSH and CDR2 is LQKENI. This CDR3 is built from 14 residues. CDR3 sequence (DNA): TGTGCCAGCTCACCTAATAACCCCACGGTGAAACTGTTTTTT. Residues: CASSPNNPTVKLFF.